The sample holds one count of the clone carrying this T cell receptor beta chain. The antigen remains unidentified. The assay, immunoSEQ v3.0, was run at survey level. The table came from immunoSEQ multiplex PCR; TCRdb's copy has only in-frame clones and leaves some out. The sample lists about 24,000 clones, just over 85% occurring once. The data originate from a study of long-term antiretroviral therapy in people with HIV. Study summary: A decade or so separates the oldest specimens from the later 2015 immediate-ART recommendation.

The CDR3 contains 13 residues. Germline CDR1 and CDR2: MDHEN and SYDVKM. Trimming stripped 7 bases from V and 5 bases from J, with 15 bases between. Study-wide results and caveats: Therapy changes, viral resistance and ART adherence were not documented in the available data. Among HIV repertoires, CDR3 length ranges were narrower than those of controls.

Material: unsorted PBMCs, obtained 1.2 years after starting antiretroviral therapy. The V gene is TRBV28, the J gene TRBJ2-7, with TRBD2 as a possible D gene (6 bases). This TCR was sampled from a man in his fifties or sixties with HIV. The CDR3, as DNA: TGTGCCAGCAAGGTTGGGGGGTTAGACGAGCAGTACTTC. This encodes CASKVGGLDEQYF.